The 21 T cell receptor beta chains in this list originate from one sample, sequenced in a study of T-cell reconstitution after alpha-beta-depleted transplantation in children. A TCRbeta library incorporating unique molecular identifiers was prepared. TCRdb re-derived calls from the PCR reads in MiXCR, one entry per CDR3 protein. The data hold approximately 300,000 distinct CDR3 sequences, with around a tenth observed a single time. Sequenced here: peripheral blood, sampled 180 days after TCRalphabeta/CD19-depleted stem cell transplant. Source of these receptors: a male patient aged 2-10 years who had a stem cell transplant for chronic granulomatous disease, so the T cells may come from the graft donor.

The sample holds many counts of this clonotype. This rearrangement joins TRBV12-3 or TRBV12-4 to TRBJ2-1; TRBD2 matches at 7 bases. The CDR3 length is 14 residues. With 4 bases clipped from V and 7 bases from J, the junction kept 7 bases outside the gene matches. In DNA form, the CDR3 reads TGTGCCAGCAGTTCCCGGACTAGTTTTAATGAGCAGTTCTTC. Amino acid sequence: CASSSRTSFNEQFF.

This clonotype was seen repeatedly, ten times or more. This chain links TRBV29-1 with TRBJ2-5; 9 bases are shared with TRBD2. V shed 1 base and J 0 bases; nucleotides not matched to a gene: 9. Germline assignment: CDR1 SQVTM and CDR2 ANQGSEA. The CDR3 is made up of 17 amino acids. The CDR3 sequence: CSVEGSLAGPNQETQYF. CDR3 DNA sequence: TGCAGCGTTGAAGGTTCACTAGCGGGCCCTAACCAAGAGACCCAGTACTTC.

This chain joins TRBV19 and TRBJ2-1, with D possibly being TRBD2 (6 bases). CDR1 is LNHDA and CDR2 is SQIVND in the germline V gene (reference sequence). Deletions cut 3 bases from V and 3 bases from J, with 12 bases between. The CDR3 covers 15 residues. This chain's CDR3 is CASSILSGLYNEQFF. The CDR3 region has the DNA TGTGCCAGTAGTATTTTGAGCGGGCTCTACAATGAGCAGTTCTTC.

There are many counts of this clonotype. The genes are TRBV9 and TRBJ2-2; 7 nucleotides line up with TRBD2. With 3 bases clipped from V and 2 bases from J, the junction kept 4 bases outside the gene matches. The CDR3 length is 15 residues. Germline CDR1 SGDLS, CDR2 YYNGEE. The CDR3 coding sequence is TGTGCCAGCAGCGCCGGACTAGAAAACACCGGGGAGCTGTTTTTT. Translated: CASSAGLENTGELFF.

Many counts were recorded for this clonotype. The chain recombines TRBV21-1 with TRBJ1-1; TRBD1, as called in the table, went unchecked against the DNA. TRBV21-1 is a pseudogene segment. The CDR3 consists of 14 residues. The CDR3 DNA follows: TGTGCCAGCAGCCCGGGACACCGGAACACTGAAGCTTTCTTT. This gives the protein CASSPGHRNTEAFF.

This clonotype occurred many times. The CDR3 loop is CARWGASSPLHF. The CDR3 nucleotides read TGTGCCAGGTGGGGGGCTAGTTCACCCCTCCACTTT. The chain has TRBV7-2 and TRBJ1-6, with D maybe TRBD1 (6 bases). The CDR3 has 12 residues. The V end lost 9 bases, the J end lost 9 bases, and 12 bases lay between the germline ends. CDR1 and CDR2 from the germline V gene are SGHTA and FQGNSA.

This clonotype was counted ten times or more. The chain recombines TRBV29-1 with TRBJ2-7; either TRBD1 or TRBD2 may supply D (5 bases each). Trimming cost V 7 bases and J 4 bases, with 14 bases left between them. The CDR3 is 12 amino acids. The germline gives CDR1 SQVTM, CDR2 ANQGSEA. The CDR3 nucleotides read TGCAGCGGAAGGACGGGACCTTACGAGCAGTACTTC. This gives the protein CSGRTGPYEQYF.

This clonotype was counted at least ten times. CDR3 protein: CASSPAGVPETQYF. CDR3 in DNA: TGTGCCAGCAGCCCAGCGGGAGTACCGGAGACCCAGTACTTC. This chain links TRBV14 with TRBJ2-5, with 8 bases that match TRBD2. The trim removed 4 bases at V and 5 bases at J, leaving 6 bases unmatched. Germline lookup yields CDR1 SGHDN and CDR2 FVKESK. The CDR3 covers 14 residues.

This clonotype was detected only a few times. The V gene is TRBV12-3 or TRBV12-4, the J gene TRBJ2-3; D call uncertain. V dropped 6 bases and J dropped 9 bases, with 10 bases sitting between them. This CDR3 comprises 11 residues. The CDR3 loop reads CASSYLGTQYF. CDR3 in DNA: TGTGCCAGCAGCTATTTGGGGACGCAGTATTTT.

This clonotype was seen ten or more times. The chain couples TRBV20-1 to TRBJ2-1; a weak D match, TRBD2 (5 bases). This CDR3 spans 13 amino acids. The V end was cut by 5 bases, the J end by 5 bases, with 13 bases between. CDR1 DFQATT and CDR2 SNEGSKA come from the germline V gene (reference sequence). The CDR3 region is CSAPGMRHNEQFF. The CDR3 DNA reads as TGCAGTGCTCCCGGGATGCGACACAATGAGCAGTTCTTC.

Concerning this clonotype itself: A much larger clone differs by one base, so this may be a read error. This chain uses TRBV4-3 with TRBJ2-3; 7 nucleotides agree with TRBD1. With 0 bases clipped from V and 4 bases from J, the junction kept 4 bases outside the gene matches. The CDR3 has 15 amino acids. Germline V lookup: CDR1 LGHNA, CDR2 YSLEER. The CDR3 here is CASSQDTTGADTQYF. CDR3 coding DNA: TGCGCCAGCAGCCAAGATACCACAGGGGCAGATACGCAGTATTTT.

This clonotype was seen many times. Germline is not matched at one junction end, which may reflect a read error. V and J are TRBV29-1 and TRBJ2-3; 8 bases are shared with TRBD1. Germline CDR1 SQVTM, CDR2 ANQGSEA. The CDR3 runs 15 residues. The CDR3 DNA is TGCAGCGTTGAAACGACAGGGGAGCCCACAAATACGCAGTATTTT. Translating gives CSVETTGEPTNTQYF.

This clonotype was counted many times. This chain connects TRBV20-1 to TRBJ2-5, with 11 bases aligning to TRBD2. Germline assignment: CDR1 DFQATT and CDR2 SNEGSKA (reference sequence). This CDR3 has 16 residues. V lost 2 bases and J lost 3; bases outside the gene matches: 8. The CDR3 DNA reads TGCAGTGCTAGACCCAATGTAGCGGGGGGGAAAGAGACCCAGTACTTC. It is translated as CSARPNVAGGKETQYF.

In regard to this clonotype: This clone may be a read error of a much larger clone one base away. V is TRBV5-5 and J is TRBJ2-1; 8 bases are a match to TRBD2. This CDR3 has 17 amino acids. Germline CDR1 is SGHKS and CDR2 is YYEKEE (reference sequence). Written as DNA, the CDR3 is TGTGCCAGCAGCCTCAGTCCAAGCGGGGGCCCGACAGATGAGCATTTCTTC. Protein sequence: CASSLSPSGGPTDEHFF.

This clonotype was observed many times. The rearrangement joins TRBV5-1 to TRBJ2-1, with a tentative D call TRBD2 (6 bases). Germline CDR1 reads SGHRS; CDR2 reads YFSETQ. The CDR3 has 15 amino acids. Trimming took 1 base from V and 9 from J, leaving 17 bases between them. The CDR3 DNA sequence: TGCGCCAGCAGCTTGTACTCCGGGACTTTACGTGAGCAGTTCTTC. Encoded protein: CASSLYSGTLREQFF.

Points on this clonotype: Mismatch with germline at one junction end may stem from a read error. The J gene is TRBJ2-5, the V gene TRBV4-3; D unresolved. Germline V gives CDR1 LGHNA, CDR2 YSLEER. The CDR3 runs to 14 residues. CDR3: CASSQEGLQETRYF. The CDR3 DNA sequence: TGCGCCAGCAGCCAAGAGGGCCTTCAAGAGACCCGGTACTTC.

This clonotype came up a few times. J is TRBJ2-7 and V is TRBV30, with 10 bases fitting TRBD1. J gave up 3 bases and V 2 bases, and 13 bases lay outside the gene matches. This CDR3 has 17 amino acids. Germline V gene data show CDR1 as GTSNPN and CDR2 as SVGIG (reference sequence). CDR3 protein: CAWSSGRIGTGVYEQYF. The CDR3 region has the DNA TGTGCCTGGAGTTCCGGTCGTATCGGGACAGGGGTCTACGAGCAGTACTTC.

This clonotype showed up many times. The CDR3 protein is CSASGLADYNEQFF. The DNA for the CDR3 is TGCAGTGCTAGCGGACTAGCGGACTACAATGAGCAGTTCTTC. The genes are TRBV20-1 and TRBJ2-1, with TRBD2 identical over 10 bases. Germline loops: CDR1 DFQATT, CDR2 SNEGSKA (reference sequence). J was trimmed by 3 bases and V by 3 bases; bases with no gene match: 2. This CDR3 is built from 14 residues.

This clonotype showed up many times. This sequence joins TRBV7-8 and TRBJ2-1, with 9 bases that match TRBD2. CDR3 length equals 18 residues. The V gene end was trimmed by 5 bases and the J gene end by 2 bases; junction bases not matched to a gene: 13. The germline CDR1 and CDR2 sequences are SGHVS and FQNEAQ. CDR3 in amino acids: CASSPQWTSVKPYNEQFF. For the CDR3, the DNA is TGTGCCAGCAGCCCCCAGTGGACTAGCGTCAAACCCTACAATGAGCAGTTCTTC.

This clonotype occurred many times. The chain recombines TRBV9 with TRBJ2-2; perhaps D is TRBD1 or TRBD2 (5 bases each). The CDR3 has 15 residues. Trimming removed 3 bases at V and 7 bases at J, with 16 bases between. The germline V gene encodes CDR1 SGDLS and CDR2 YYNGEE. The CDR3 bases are TGTGCCAGCAGCGATCAGGGACCACCCAACGGGGAGCTGTTTTTT. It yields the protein CASSDQGPPNGELFF.

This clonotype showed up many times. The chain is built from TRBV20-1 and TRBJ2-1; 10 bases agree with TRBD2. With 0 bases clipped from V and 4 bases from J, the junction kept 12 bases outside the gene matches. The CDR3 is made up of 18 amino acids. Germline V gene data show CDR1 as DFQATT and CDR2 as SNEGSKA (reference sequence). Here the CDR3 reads CSARDFQREGLQYNEQFF. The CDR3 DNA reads TGCAGTGCTAGAGATTTTCAGCGGGAGGGCCTCCAATACAATGAGCAGTTCTTC.